This is a list of T cell receptor beta chains from one sample in a study of blood T cell repertoires in COVID-19. Sequencing used immunoSEQ multiplex PCR; TCRdb keeps in-frame clones, though not all of them. The sample lists 26,000 or so clones; around 87% were seen once. Sequencing was carried out using peripheral blood. Receptors originate from a man aged 60 to 75 with active COVID-19. The CDR3 runs from the conserved cysteine through the conserved F or W. Fields, in order: clone size, J gene, V gene, CDR3 length, D gene, CDR3 DNA, CDR3 protein. A D gene is named only where the DNA matches it firmly. Clone size is given for some rows only: seen once, a few or many times, or a class if the clone is expanded.

-	TRBJ2-5	TRBV12-3/TRBV12-4	13	-	TGTGCCAGCAGTTTTAGCGGACAAGAGACCCAGTACTTC	CASSFSGQETQYF
-	TRBJ2-7	TRBV5-8	15	-	TGTGCCAGCAGCTCCGGACAGCACGGGTCCTACGAGCAGTACTTC	CASSSGQHGSYEQYF
-	TRBJ1-2	TRBV6-5	12	-	TGTGCCAGCAGTACAGTCAACTATGGCTACACCTTC	CASSTVNYGYTF
-	TRBJ2-7	TRBV4-2	16	TRBD2	TGTGCCAGCAGCCAAGAATTGCTAGCGGGGGGCCACGAGCAGTACTTC	CASSQELLAGGHEQYF
-	TRBJ2-1	TRBV11-2	14	TRBD1	TGTGCCAGCAGTTCCACGACAGGGGTAAATGAGCAGTTCTTC	CASSSTTGVNEQFF
-	TRBJ2-7	TRBV5-6	14	TRBD1	TGTGCCAGCAGCGCCGGACAGGGCTCCTACGAGCAGTACTTC	CASSAGQGSYEQYF
-	TRBJ1-5	TRBV12-3/TRBV12-4	13	-	TGTGCCAGCAGATCCAGGGGCGGTCAGCCCCAGCATTTT	CASRSRGGQPQHF
-	TRBJ1-2	TRBV9	17	-	TGTGCCAGCAGCGTAGCTTCGGTGAGGGGGGGCGAGGTTGGCTACACCTTC	CASSVASVRGGEVGYTF
-	TRBJ1-2	TRBV29-1	11	-	TGCAGCGTTGACGACAGCTATGGCTACACCTTC	CSVDDSYGYTF
-	TRBJ1-2	TRBV6-1	15	-	TGTGCCAGCAGTGAAGCGCTTGGGGAGATGGGTGGCTACACCTTC	CASSEALGEMGGYTF
-	TRBJ1-6	TRBV6-5	13	-	TGTGCCAGCAGCTCCTCGGGGGGTTCACCCCTCCACTTT	CASSSSGGSPLHF
-	TRBJ2-5	TRBV23-1	19	-	TGCGCCAGCAGCCCACTTAAGGGGAACGTCGGCCAATTCCAAGAGACCCAGTACTTC	CASSPLKGNVGQFQETQYF
-	TRBJ1-1	TRBV4-1	18	TRBD1	TGCGCCAGCAGCCAACAATCACAGGGGGCAGGCATTGACACTGAAGCTTTCTTT	CASSQQSQGAGIDTEAFF
-	TRBJ2-3	TRBV6-5	14	-	TGTGCCAGCAGTTCTCAGGGTCAGGGAGATACGCAGTATTTT	CASSSQGQGDTQYF
-	TRBJ2-1	TRBV1	15	-	TGCACCAGCAGCCGTTGGACTAGCGGGGGGACGTACAAATTCTTC	CTSSRWTSGGTYKFF
-	TRBJ2-7	TRBV28	14	TRBD1	TGTGCCACGGCGAGGGGGCACATAGTCAACGAGCAGTACTTC	CATARGHIVNEQYF
-	TRBJ1-5	TRBV10-3	14	-	TGTGCCATCAGTGGAACCAGGGAAGGTCAGCCCCAGCATTTT	CAISGTREGQPQHF
-	TRBJ2-7	TRBV5-1	12	-	TGCGCCAGCAGCTTGGAGCAGGGCGAGCAGTACTTC	CASSLEQGEQYF
-	TRBJ1-5	TRBV7-9	15	TRBD1	TGTGCCAGCAGCTTAGATGGACAGGGCTATCAGCCCCAGCATTTT	CASSLDGQGYQPQHF
medium-sized	TRBJ1-2	TRBV27	16	TRBD1	TGTGCCAGCAGTTTATCTCTGGGACAGGCTACTGGAGGCTACACCTTC	CASSLSLGQATGGYTF
-	TRBJ2-7	TRBV6-2/TRBV6-3	14	-	TGTGCCAGCAGTTCCCACACCCGTACCTACGAGCAGTACTTC	CASSSHTRTYEQYF
-	TRBJ2-1	TRBV9	16	TRBD1	TGTGCCAGCAGCTCGGGGTCAGGGGGCAGTGGCAATGAGCAGTTCTTC	CASSSGSGGSGNEQFF
once	TRBJ1-1	TRBV6-5	13	-	TGTGCCAGCCGAAGGGAGGGATACACTGAAGCTTTCTTT	CASRREGYTEAFF
-	TRBJ2-7	TRBV6-1	14	-	TGTGCCAGCAGTGAAGGGGGACACGGCTACGAGCAGTACTTC	CASSEGGHGYEQYF
once	TRBJ2-4	TRBV14	16	TRBD2	TGTGCCAGCAGCCAAGAAGTCGGGGGGGCCAAAAACATTCAGTACTTC	CASSQEVGGAKNIQYF
-	TRBJ1-3	TRBV5-1	15	-	TGCGCCAGCAGCTTGGATGTGTCGGGAGGAAACACCATATATTTT	CASSLDVSGGNTIYF
once	TRBJ2-7	TRBV18	15	TRBD1	TGTGCCAGCTCAGAGTCGACAGGGGCCCCCTACGAGCAGTACTTC	CASSESTGAPYEQYF
-	TRBJ2-7	TRBV5-4	14	-	TGTGCCAGCAGCTCCTGGGGCAGGGCCAGCGAGCAGTACTTC	CASSSWGRASEQYF
few	TRBJ2-3	TRBV11-2	15	TRBD1	TGTGCCAGCAGCTCCACAGGGGGCTGGGCAGATACGCAGTATTTT	CASSSTGGWADTQYF
-	TRBJ2-7	TRBV6-6	13	-	TGTGCCAGCACCTTACGGAGTGGTTCCGAGCAGTACTTC	CASTLRSGSEQYF
-	TRBJ2-1	TRBV29-1	13	TRBD2	TGCAGCGGCCGGACTAGCGGAAAGCCTGAGCAGTTCTTC	CSGRTSGKPEQFF
-	TRBJ2-2	TRBV28	14	-	TGTGCCAGCAGCCACGGACAGAACACCGGGGAGCTGTTTTTT	CASSHGQNTGELFF
-	TRBJ1-3	TRBV7-2	18	-	TGTGCCAGCAGCTTAGCGATTGGCCAGGGTTTCTCTGGAAACACCATATATTTT	CASSLAIGQGFSGNTIYF
-	TRBJ2-2	TRBV5-1	13	-	TGCGCCAGCAGCTTGGTTGTAGCCGGGGAGCTGTTTTTT	CASSLVVAGELFF
-	TRBJ1-5	TRBV7-9	13	-	TGTGCCAGCACCGGGGCGGGCAATCAGCCCCAGCATTTT	CASTGAGNQPQHF
-	TRBJ2-3	TRBV10-2	15	TRBD1	TGCGCCAGCAGTGGAGGGGGCTCGGGGCCAGATACGCAGTATTTT	CASSGGGSGPDTQYF
-	TRBJ2-1	TRBV6-6	15	TRBD2	TGTGCCAGCCACCTTGCGGGGGGGGCCTACAATGAGCAGTTCTTC	CASHLAGGAYNEQFF
-	TRBJ2-7	TRBV5-1	14	TRBD1	TGCGCCAGCAGCTTGGGACAGGGGAGGTACGAGCAGTACTTC	CASSLGQGRYEQYF
few	TRBJ2-7	TRBV5-1	12	-	TGCGCCAGGGGGCAGGGTAGGGACGAGCAGTACTTC	CARGQGRDEQYF
-	TRBJ2-3	TRBV5-8	17	-	TGTGCCAGCCCCGGAGGGATATTGGTTAGATTCACAGATACGCAGTATTTT	CASPGGILVRFTDTQYF